This TCR beta chain originates from a study of T cells in Graves' hyperthyroidism and ophthalmopathy. Study outcomes and limitations: Among clonotypes expanded in thyroid above 0.001, most were also found in blood.

Comments on this clonotype: No antigen is known for it.

The germline gives CDR1 SEHNR, CDR2 FQNEAQ (reference sequence). Trimming removed 5 bases from V and 4 bases from J; junction bases left unmatched: 7. There are 14 residues in the CDR3. The study defined stable Graves' hyperthyroidism as no ophthalmopathy progression within 18 months. The source of the PBMCs was 9.5 to 10 ml of fresh peripheral blood. The investigators amplified TCR beta CDR3 regions from RNA transcripts. HTBI primers were the set used in a first-round RT-PCR of the TCR CDR3. Each CDR3 protein gets one entry after TCRdb re-called the multiplex PCR reads with MiXCR. Of approximately 520,000 distinct CDR3 sequences listed, around 20% are singletons.

The sequence came from a man in his late teens or twenties with Graves' hyperthyroidism. The rearrangement links TRBV7-9 to TRBJ1-1; 7 bases align to TRBD1. Sequenced: blood. This CDR3 is CASSITGTATEAFF. The CDR3 DNA sequence: TGTGCCAGCAGCATAACCGGGACAGCCACTGAAGCTTTCTTT.